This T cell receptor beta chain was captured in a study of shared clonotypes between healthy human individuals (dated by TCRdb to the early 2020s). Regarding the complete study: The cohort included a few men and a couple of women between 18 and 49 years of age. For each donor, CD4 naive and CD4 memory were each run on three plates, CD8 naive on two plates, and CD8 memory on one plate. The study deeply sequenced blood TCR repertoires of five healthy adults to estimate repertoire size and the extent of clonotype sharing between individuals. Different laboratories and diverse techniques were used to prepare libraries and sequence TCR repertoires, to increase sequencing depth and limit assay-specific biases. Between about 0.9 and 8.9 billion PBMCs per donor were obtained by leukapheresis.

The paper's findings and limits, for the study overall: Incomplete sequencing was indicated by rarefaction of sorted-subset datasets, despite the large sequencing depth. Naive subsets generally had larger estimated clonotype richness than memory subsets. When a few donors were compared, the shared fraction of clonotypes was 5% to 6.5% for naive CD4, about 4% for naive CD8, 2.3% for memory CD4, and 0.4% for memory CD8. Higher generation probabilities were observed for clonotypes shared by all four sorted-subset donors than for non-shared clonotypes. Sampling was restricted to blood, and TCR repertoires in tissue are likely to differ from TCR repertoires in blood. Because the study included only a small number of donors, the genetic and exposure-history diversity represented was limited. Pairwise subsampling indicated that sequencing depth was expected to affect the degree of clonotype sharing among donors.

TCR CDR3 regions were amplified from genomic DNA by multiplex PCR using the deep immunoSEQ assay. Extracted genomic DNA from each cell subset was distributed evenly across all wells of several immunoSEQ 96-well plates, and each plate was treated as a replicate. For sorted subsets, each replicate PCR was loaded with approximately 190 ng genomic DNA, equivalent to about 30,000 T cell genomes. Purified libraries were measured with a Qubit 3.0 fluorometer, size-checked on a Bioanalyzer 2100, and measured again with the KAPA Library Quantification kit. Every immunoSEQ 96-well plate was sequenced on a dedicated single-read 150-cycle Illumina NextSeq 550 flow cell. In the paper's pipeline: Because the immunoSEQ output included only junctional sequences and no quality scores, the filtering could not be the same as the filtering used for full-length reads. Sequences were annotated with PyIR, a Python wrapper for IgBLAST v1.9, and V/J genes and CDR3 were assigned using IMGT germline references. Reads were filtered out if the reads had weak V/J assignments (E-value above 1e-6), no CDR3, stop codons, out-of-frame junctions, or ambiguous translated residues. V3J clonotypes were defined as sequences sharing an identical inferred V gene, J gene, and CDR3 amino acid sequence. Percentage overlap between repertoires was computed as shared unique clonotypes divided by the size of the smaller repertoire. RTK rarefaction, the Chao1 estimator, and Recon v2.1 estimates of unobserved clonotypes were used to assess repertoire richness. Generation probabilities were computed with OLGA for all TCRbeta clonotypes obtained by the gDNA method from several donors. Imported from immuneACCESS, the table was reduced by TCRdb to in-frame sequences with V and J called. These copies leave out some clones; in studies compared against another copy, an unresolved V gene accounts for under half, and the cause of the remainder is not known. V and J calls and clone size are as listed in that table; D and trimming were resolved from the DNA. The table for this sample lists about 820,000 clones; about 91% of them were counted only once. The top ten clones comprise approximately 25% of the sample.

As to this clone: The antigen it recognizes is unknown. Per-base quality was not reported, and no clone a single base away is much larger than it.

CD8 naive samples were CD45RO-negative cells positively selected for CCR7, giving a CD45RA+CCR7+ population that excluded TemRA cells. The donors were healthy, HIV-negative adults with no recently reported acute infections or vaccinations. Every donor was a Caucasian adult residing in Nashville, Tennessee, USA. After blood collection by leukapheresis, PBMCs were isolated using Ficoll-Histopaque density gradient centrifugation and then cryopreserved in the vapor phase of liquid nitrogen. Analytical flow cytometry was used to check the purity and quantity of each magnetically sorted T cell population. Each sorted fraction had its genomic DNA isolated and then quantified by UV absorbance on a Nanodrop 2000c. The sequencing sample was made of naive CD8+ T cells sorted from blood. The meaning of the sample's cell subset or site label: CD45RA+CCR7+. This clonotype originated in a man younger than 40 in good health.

CDR3 sequence: CASSLERTLYF. The DNA sequence is TGTGCCAGCAGCTTAGAACGGACCCTGTACTTC. This receptor chain uses TRBV7-9 and TRBJ2-7; no D gene call is confident. V is clipped by 1 base and J by 12 bases, and the sequence between their germline boundaries is 10 bases long. The CDR3 runs 11 residues from the cysteine to the phenylalanine. Solely the CDR3 DNA is kept, with 33 bases framed from the first base. According to the germline V gene (reference sequence), CDR1 reads SEHNR and CDR2 reads FQNEAQ.